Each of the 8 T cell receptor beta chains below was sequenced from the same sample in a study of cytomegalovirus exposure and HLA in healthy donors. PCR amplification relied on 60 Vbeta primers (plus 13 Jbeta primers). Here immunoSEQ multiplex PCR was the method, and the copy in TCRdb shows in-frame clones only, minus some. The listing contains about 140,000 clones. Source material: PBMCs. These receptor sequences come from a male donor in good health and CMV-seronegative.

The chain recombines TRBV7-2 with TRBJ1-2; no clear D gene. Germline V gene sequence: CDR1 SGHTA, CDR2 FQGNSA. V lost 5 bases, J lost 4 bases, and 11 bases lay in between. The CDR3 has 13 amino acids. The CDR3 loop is CASSRDPFYGYTF. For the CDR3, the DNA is TGTGCCAGCAGCCGGGATCCTTTCTATGGCTACACCTTC.

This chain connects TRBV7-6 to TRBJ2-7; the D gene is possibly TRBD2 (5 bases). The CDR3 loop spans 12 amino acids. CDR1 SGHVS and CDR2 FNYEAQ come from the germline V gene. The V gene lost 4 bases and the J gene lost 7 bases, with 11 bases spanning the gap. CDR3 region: CASSSERVEQYF. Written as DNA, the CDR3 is TGTGCCAGCAGCTCCGAGAGGGTTGAGCAGTACTTC.

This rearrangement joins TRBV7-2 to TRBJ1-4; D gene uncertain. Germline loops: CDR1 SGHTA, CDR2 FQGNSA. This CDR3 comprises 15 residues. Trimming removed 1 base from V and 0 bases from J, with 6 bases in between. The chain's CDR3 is CASSLVGATNEKLFF. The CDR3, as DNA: TGTGCCAGCAGCTTAGTCGGTGCAACTAATGAAAAACTGTTTTTT.

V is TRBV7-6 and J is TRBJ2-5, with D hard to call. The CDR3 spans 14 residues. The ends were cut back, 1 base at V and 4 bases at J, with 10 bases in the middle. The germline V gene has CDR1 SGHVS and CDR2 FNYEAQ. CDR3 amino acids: CASSLVSGGETQYF. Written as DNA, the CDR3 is TGTGCCAGCAGCTTAGTGTCCGGCGGAGAGACCCAGTACTTC.

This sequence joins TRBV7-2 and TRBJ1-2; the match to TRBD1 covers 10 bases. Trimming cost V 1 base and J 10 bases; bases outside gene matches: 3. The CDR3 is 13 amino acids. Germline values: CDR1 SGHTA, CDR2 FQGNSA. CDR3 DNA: TGTGCCAGCAGCTTAGGGGACAGGGGAGCCTACACCTTC. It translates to CASSLGDRGAYTF.

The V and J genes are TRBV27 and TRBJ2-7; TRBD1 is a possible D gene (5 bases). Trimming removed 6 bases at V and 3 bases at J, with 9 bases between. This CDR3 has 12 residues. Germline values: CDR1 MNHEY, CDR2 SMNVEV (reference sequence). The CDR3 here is CASRGPHYEQYF. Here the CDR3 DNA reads TGTGCCAGCAGGGGGCCGCACTACGAGCAGTACTTC.

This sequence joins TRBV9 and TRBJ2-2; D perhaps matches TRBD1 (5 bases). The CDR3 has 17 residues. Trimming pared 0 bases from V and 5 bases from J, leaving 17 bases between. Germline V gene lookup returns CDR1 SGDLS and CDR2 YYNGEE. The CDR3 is CASSVAPGRLGTGELFF. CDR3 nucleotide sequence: TGTGCCAGCAGCGTAGCCCCAGGGCGCCTTGGGACCGGGGAGCTGTTTTTT.

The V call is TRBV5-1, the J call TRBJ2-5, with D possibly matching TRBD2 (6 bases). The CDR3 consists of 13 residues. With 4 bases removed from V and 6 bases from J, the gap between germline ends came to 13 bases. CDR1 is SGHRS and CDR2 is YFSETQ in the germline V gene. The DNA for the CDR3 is TGCGCCAGCAGCATCGCTAGCGAAAAGACCCAGTACTTC. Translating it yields CASSIASEKTQYF.